Following are 30 T cell receptor beta chains from one sample sequenced in a study of human T cells and chemical hapten exposure. The time point denotes: patch test 1, 2 weeks after DPC sensitization. The treatment is: therapeutic diphenylcyclopropenone sensitization with weekly scalp DPC. A single record per CDR3 protein comes from TCRdb applying MiXCR to the RACE reads. Here the sample spans more than 150,000 distinct CDR3 sequences, more than 12% being singletons. Sequenced material: whole blood, taken in connection with sensitization to the hapten diphenylcyclopropenone (DPC). Every receptor here comes from a woman in her 30s with alopecia areata. Some clones in this sample may be carry-over from other donors' samples.

This clonotype has more than one count but fewer than ten. This chain uses TRBV19 with TRBJ1-2; tentative D call: TRBD1 (5 bases). Germline V gives CDR1 LNHDA, CDR2 SQIVND (reference sequence). The CDR3 covers 16 residues. The germline V and J ends were trimmed by 5 bases and 0 bases, with 16 bases remaining between them. The CDR3 region has the DNA TGTGCCAGTAGTGAATCCGGGACTGGGGCTAACTATGGCTACACCTTC. Its translation: CASSESGTGANYGYTF.

The genes are TRBV10-3 and TRBJ1-1; D is possibly TRBD1 (6 bases). CDR3 length equals 13 residues. V was clipped by 8 bases and J by 3 bases, with 13 bases between them. CDR1 is ENHRY and CDR2 is SYGVKD in the germline V gene. The CDR3 loop is CAIQRGLYTEAFF. In nucleotides, the CDR3 is TGTGCCATCCAACGGGGGCTTTACACTGAAGCTTTCTTT.

This clonotype turned up a few times. V usage is TRBV28 and J usage is TRBJ2-7; D is possibly TRBD1 or TRBD2 (5 bases each). CDR1 is MDHEN and CDR2 is SYDVKM in the germline V gene. The V end was cut by 7 bases, the J end by 2 bases, with 12 bases between. The CDR3 runs to 13 residues. This chain's CDR3 is CASKQAGPYEQYF. The CDR3 coding sequence is TGTGCCAGCAAACAGGCGGGCCCCTACGAGCAGTACTTC.

The chain links TRBV18 to TRBJ1-5, with D uncertain. The CDR3 extends over 17 amino acids. Per the germline V gene, CDR1 is KGHSH and CDR2 is LQKENI. With 3 bases removed from V and 0 bases from J, the gap between germline ends came to 15 bases. As DNA, the CDR3 is TGTGCCAGCTCACCGATGCGCCAGACTAATAGCAATCAGCCCCAGCATTTT. It codes for CASSPMRQTNSNQPQHF. The variable domain in full, with the rest retrieved from reference TRBV18 and TRBJ1-5, is NAGVMQNPRHLVRRRGQEARLRCSPMKGHSHVYWYRQLPEEGLKFMVYLQKENIIDESGMPKERFSAEFPKEGPSILRIQQVVRGDSAAYFCASSPMRQTNSNQPQHFGDGTRLSIL.

In this sample, this clonotype turned up many times. The chain couples TRBV6-2 or TRBV6-3 to TRBJ2-1; 9 bases line up with TRBD2. Trimming cost V 6 bases and J 9 bases; bases outside gene matches: 12. The CDR3 totals 15 residues. CDR1 is MNHEY, CDR2 SVGEGT, per germline. CDR3 amino acids: CASRPTSGRLSEQFF. CDR3 bases: TGTGCCAGCAGGCCTACTAGCGGGCGACTCTCTGAGCAGTTCTTC.

The chain employs TRBV5-1 and TRBJ2-3; D possibly corresponds to TRBD2 (7 bases). From germline, CDR1 is SGHRS and CDR2 YFSETQ. This CDR3 is built from 13 residues. The V end lost 5 bases, the J end lost 5 bases, and 12 bases lay between the germline ends. The CDR3 nucleotides are TGCGCCAGCAGTGCGGGGGCCGGAGATACGCAGTATTTT. It encodes CASSAGAGDTQYF.

This clonotype appeared a few times. The V and J genes are TRBV12-3 or TRBV12-4 and TRBJ2-3, with TRBD2 matching 8 bases. J gave up 5 bases and V 5 bases, and 9 bases lay outside the gene matches. CDR3 length equals 15 residues. CDR3 region: CASSTTLAGLDTQYF. As DNA, the CDR3 is TGTGCCAGCAGTACGACTCTAGCGGGCCTAGATACGCAGTATTTT.

This clonotype was observed a handful of times. This chain connects TRBV7-9 to TRBJ1-5; no reliable D call. This CDR3 has 16 amino acids. V shed 1 base and J shed 3 bases, with 13 bases lying between them. CDR1 is SEHNR, CDR2 FQNEAQ, per germline (reference sequence). This CDR3 reads CASSLGARGHNQPQHF. The CDR3 bases are TGTGCCAGCAGCTTAGGGGCCCGAGGGCACAATCAGCCCCAGCATTTT.

The V gene is TRBV5-4, the J gene TRBJ1-4; weak D call: TRBD1 (5 bases). CDR1 and CDR2 (germline): SGHNT, YYREEE (reference sequence). This CDR3 is built from 14 residues. Trimming took 2 bases from V and 7 from J, leaving 12 bases between them. The CDR3 sequence: CASSFQGNGEKLFF. Here the CDR3 DNA reads TGTGCCAGCAGCTTTCAGGGAAATGGTGAAAAACTGTTTTTT.

This clonotype was seen a few times. The gene calls are TRBV7-2 and TRBJ2-5; weak D call: TRBD2 (7 bases). The germline V gene encodes CDR1 SGHTA and CDR2 FQGNSA. The CDR3 is made up of 12 amino acids. Trimming took off 10 bases at V and 4 bases at J, with 13 bases between the two ends. This chain's CDR3 is CAIRGGGETQYF. CDR3 DNA: TGTGCCATAAGGGGAGGGGGAGAGACCCAGTACTTC. Filled out from reference TRBV7-2 and TRBJ2-5, the complete variable domain reads GAGVSQSPSNKVTEKGKDVELRCDPISGHTALYWYRQSLGQGLEFLIYFQGNSAPDKSGLPSDRFSAERTGGSVSTLTIQRTQQEDSAVYLCAIRGGGETQYFGPGTRLLVL.

This rearrangement joins TRBV7-2 to TRBJ2-4, with D perhaps assigned TRBD1 or TRBD2 (5 bases each). V was clipped by 6 bases and J by 8 bases, with 14 bases between them. CDR1 SGHTA and CDR2 FQGNSA come from the germline V gene. The CDR3 extends over 13 amino acids. The CDR3 nucleotides are TGTGCCAGCAGTTCGGGACCCCAGGACATTCAGTACTTC. Its translation: CASSSGPQDIQYF.

This clonotype has more than one count but fewer than ten. The chain uses TRBV20-1 and TRBJ1-2; 10 nucleotides match TRBD1. After removal of 0 bases from V and 5 bases from J, the junction contained 6 bases not matched to a gene. The CDR3 runs to 15 residues. Germline V gene lookup returns CDR1 DFQATT and CDR2 SNEGSKA (reference sequence). In DNA form, the CDR3 reads TGCAGTGCTAGAGAGACAGGGGGCTTTTTATATGGCTACACCTTC. Translating it yields CSARETGGFLYGYTF.

The genes are TRBV5-1 and TRBJ1-1; perhaps TRBD1 as D (6 bases). The CDR3 runs to 13 residues. The germline gives CDR1 SGHRS, CDR2 YFSETQ. The ends were cut back, 2 bases at V and 7 bases at J, with 12 bases in the middle. The CDR3 nucleotides are TGCGCCAGCAGCTTAGCGGAACAGGGTGAAGCTTTCTTT. This encodes CASSLAEQGEAFF.

The table lists this clonotype with a few counts. The chain is built from TRBV20-1 and TRBJ2-2, with 11 bases lining up with TRBD2. The germline CDR1 and CDR2 sequences are DFQATT and SNEGSKA (reference sequence). Trimming cost V 0 bases and J 4 bases; bases outside gene matches: 1. The CDR3 extends over 15 amino acids. CDR3 protein: CSARDLAGGTGELFF. The CDR3 DNA follows: TGCAGTGCTAGAGACCTAGCGGGAGGCACCGGGGAGCTGTTTTTT.

This clonotype was detected ten times or more. V gene TRBV7-9 combines with J gene TRBJ1-4; possible D gene TRBD1, 6 bases. CDR1 is SEHNR and CDR2 is FQNEAQ in the germline V gene (reference sequence). The CDR3 extends over 15 amino acids. V shed 4 bases and J shed 0 bases, with 9 bases lying between them. The CDR3 spells CASSSTGTTNEKLFF. DNA of the CDR3: TGTGCCAGCAGCTCCACAGGGACAACTAATGAAAAACTGTTTTTT.

This clonotype showed up just a few times. The chain employs TRBV5-1 and TRBJ1-3; weak D call: TRBD1 (5 bases). This CDR3 is 14 amino acids long. The V gene lost 0 bases and the J gene lost 4 bases, with 8 bases spanning the gap. Germline-derived CDR1 and CDR2 are SGHRS and YFSETQ. Written as DNA, the CDR3 is TGCGCCAGCAGCTTGGTGGGGCTCGGAAACACCATATATTTT. This encodes CASSLVGLGNTIYF.

This clonotype was seen only a few times. The chain employs TRBV27 and TRBJ2-7; no clear D gene. V lost 0 bases, J lost 5 bases, and 8 bases lay in between. The CDR3 covers 13 residues. The germline V gene has CDR1 MNHEY and CDR2 SMNVEV (reference sequence). CDR3 sequence reads: CASSLSTGDEQYF. The CDR3 DNA follows: TGTGCCAGCAGTTTATCGACCGGAGACGAGCAGTACTTC.

V usage is TRBV4-2 and J usage is TRBJ2-3; 7 nucleotides line up with TRBD2. Trimming took 0 bases from V and 0 from J; bases not matched to a gene: 6. Germline CDR1 is LGHNA and CDR2 is YNFKEQ. CDR3 length: 17 residues. CDR3 sequence reads: CASSQDTGEGSTDTQYF. CDR3 bases: TGTGCCAGCAGCCAAGATACCGGGGAGGGGAGCACAGATACGCAGTATTTT.

The CDR3 reads CASSSPGTAYEKLFF. CDR3 coding DNA: TGTGCCAGCAGTTCCCCCGGGACAGCGTATGAAAAACTGTTTTTT. This rearrangement joins TRBV28 to TRBJ1-4; 7 bases align to TRBD1. CDR3 length: 15 residues. The germline gives CDR1 MDHEN, CDR2 SYDVKM. The J segment lost 6 bases and the V segment lost 4 bases, leaving 8 bases of the junction unmatched.

In this sample, this clonotype turned up many times. V is TRBV20-1 and J is TRBJ2-1; 7 nucleotides line up with TRBD2. After removal of 2 bases from V and 9 bases from J, the junction contained 13 bases not matched to a gene. CDR1 is DFQATT and CDR2 is SNEGSKA in the germline V gene (reference sequence). This CDR3 is built from 15 residues. DNA for the CDR3: TGCAGTGCTAGACCTAGCGGAATCCGTGGCGGTGAGCAGTTCTTC. Translating it yields CSARPSGIRGGEQFF.

This clonotype was counted a few times. The CDR3 protein is CSGGLAGEQYF. In DNA form, the CDR3 reads TGCAGTGGGGGACTAGCGGGCGAGCAGTACTTC. The gene calls are TRBV20-1 and TRBJ2-7; 12 bases are a match to TRBD2. The CDR3 is 11 residues long. The V gene's germline CDR1 is DFQATT and CDR2 SNEGSKA (reference sequence). The trim removed 7 bases at V and 6 bases at J, leaving 1 base unmatched.

This clonotype has a handful of counts. This chain connects TRBV19 to TRBJ2-1, with D tentatively TRBD2 (6 bases). Germline V CDR1 and CDR2: LNHDA, SQIVND (reference sequence). The CDR3 length is 16 residues. V was clipped by 5 bases and J by 2 bases, with 16 bases between them. This CDR3 is CASSGWGESAYNEQFF. CDR3 coding DNA: TGTGCCAGTAGTGGGTGGGGGGAAAGCGCCTACAATGAGCAGTTCTTC.

This clonotype showed up just a few times. CDR3 sequence (DNA): TGTGCCAGCAGTTTGAGTCAGCGGGGGGGCCCCGGGGAGCTGTTTTTT. Amino acid sequence: CASSLSQRGGPGELFF. This sequence joins TRBV12-3 or TRBV12-4 and TRBJ2-2, with 10 positions matching TRBD2. J lost 6 bases, V lost 3 bases, and 7 bases had no gene match. The CDR3 is 16 residues long.

This clonotype appeared a few times. The chain is built from TRBV6-2 or TRBV6-3 and TRBJ2-2; TRBD2 aligns across 9 bases. Germline trimming cut 0 bases from V and 7 bases from J; bases unmatched to any gene: 3. The CDR3 sequence is 15 residues long. In germline, CDR1 is MNHEY, CDR2 SVGEGT. The CDR3 is CASSYSASGVGELFF. CDR3 nucleotide sequence: TGTGCCAGCAGTTACTCGGCTAGCGGGGTCGGGGAGCTGTTTTTT.

A word on this clonotype: One end of the junction does not line up with germline, which may come from a read error. The chain links TRBV6-1 to TRBJ1-1; unclear D gene. Germline loops: CDR1 MNHNS, CDR2 SASEGT. This CDR3 contains 15 residues. CDR3 sequence: CASREGLIGETEAFF. DNA of the CDR3: TGTGCCAGCAGGGAAGGCCTCATTGGAGAGACTGAAGCTTTCTTT.

Only a few counts were recorded for this clonotype. The gene calls are TRBV6-5 and TRBJ1-4, with TRBD1 as a possible D gene (6 bases). There are 15 residues in the CDR3. V was cut by 2 bases and J by 1 base, with 8 bases left in between. Germline assignment: CDR1 MNHEY and CDR2 SVGAGI. The CDR3 sequence is CASSYQQGTNEKLFF. DNA for the CDR3: TGTGCCAGCAGTTACCAACAGGGAACTAATGAAAAACTGTTTTTT.

Only a few counts were recorded for this clonotype. The chain joins TRBV11-3 to TRBJ2-3; either TRBD1 or TRBD2 may supply D (6 bases each). The CDR3 runs 16 residues. V was trimmed by 5 bases and J by 0 bases, leaving 15 bases between them. In germline, CDR1 is SGHNT, CDR2 YENEEA. CDR3 region: CASSAPGDSSTDTQYF. CDR3 bases: TGTGCCAGCAGCGCTCCAGGGGACTCTAGCACAGATACGCAGTATTTT. Together with reference TRBV11-3 and TRBJ2-3, the CDR3 gives the full variable domain: EAGVVQSPRYKIIEKKQPVAFWCNPISGHNTLYWYLQNLGQGPELLIRYENEEAVDDSQLPKDRFSAERLKGVDSTLKIQPAELGDSAVYLCASSAPGDSSTDTQYFGPGTRLTVL.

This chain links TRBV11-2 with TRBJ2-1; D not resolved. Germline-derived CDR1 and CDR2 are SGHAT and FQNNGV. V was pared by 1 base and J by 4 bases, with 5 bases between. The CDR3 totals 13 residues. Written as DNA, the CDR3 is TGTGCCAGCAGCTTAGGAACGTACAATGAGCAGTTCTTC. It specifies CASSLGTYNEQFF.

This clonotype was counted a few times. The chain carries TRBV4-3 and TRBJ1-1, with D uncertain. CDR1 is LGHNA, CDR2 YSLEER, per germline. The CDR3 spans 15 residues. Trimming shortened V by 0 bases and J by 5 bases, and 13 bases separated the two germline ends. In nucleotides, the CDR3 is TGCGCCAGCAGCCAAGATTTGCGGGGAAAGACTGAAGCTTTCTTT. It codes for CASSQDLRGKTEAFF.

This clonotype was observed many times. This chain uses TRBV29-1 with TRBJ2-7; TRBD1 aligns across 9 bases. Trimming removed 3 bases from V and 8 bases from J; junction bases left unmatched: 8. The CDR3 sequence is 13 residues long. CDR1 is SQVTM and CDR2 is ANQGSEA in the germline V gene. CDR3: CSVDTGGAFKQYF. CDR3 DNA sequence: TGCAGCGTTGATACAGGGGGCGCCTTTAAGCAGTACTTC.